This T cell receptor (beta chain) was documented in a study of blood T cell repertoires in COVID-19. Some clones are missing from TCRdb's copy, which holds only in-frame ones; the method was immunoSEQ multiplex PCR. Of around 300,000 clones in the sample, 85% to 90% were seen once. V dropped 0 bases and J dropped 2 bases, with 8 bases sitting between them. The CDR3 is 16 residues long. Germline assignment: CDR1 MGHRA and CDR2 YSYEKL. The V call is TRBV4-1, the J call TRBJ2-6; no firm D call. The sequenced sample was PBMCs or T cells enriched from blood (not recorded which). The sequence came from a woman aged 25 to 39 who had recovered from COVID-19. In nucleotides, the CDR3 is TGCGCCAGCAGCCAAGATGGAGAGGCTGGGGCCAACGTCCTGACTTTC. This sequence encodes CASSQDGEAGANVLTF.